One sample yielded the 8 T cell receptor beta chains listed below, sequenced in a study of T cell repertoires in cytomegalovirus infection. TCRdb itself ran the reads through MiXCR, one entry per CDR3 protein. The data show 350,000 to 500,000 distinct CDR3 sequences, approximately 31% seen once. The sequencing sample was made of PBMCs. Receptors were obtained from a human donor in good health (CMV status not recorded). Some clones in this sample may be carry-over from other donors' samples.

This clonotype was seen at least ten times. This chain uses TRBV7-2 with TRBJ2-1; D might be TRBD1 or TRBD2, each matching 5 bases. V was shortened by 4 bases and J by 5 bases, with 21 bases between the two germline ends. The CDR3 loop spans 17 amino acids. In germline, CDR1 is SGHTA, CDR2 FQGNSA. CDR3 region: CASSSLGGRVINNEQFF. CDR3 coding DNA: TGTGCCAGCAGCTCGCTTGGAGGCAGGGTGATCAACAATGAGCAGTTCTTC.

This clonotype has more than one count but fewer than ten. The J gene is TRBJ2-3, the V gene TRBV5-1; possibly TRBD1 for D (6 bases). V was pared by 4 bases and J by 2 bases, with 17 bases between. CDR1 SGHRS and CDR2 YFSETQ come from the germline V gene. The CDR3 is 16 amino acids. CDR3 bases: TGCGCCAGCAGCCTAACGGGACACGGGACCACAGATACGCAGTATTTT. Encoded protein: CASSLTGHGTTDTQYF.

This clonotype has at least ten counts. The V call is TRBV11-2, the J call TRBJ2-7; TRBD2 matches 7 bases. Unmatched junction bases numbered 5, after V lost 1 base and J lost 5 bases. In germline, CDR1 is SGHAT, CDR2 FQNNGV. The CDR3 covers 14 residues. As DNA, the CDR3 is TGTGCCAGCAGCTTAGTATCGACTAGCAACGAGCAGTACTTC. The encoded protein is CASSLVSTSNEQYF.

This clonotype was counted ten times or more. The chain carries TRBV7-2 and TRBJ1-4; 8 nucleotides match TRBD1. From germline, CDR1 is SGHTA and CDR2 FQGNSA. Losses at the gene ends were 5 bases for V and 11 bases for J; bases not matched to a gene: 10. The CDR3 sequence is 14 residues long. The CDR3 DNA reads TGTGCCAGCAGCGCAGGACAGGGCTTTGGGAAACTGTTTTTT. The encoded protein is CASSAGQGFGKLFF.

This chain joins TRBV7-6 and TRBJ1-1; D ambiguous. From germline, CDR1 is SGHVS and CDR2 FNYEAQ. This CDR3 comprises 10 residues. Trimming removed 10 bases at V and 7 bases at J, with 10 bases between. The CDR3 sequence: CATLAGEAFF. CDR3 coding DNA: TGTGCCACCCTGGCAGGTGAAGCTTTCTTT.

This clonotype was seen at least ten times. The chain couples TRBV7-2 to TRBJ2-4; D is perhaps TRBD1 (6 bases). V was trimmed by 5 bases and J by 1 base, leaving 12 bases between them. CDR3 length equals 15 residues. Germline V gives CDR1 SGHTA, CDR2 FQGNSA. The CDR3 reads CASSPRGQAKNIQYF. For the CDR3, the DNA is TGTGCCAGCAGCCCCCGTGGACAGGCCAAAAACATTCAGTACTTC.

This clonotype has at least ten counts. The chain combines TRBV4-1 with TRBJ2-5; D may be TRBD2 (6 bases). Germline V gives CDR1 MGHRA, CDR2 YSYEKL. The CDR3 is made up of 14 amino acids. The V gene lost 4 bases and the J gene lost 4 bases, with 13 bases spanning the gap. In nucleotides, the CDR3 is TGCGCCAGCAGCCCCTACTTCGGGGGAGAGACCCAGTACTTC. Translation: CASSPYFGGETQYF.

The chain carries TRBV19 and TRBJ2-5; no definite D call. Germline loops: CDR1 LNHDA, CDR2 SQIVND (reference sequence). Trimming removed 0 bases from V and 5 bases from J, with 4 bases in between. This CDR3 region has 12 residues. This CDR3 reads CASSIDTETQYF. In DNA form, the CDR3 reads TGTGCCAGTAGTATAGATACGGAGACCCAGTACTTC. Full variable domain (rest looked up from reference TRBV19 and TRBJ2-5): DGGITQSPKYLFRKEGQNVTLSCEQNLNHDAMYWYRQDPGQGLRLIYYSQIVNDFQKGDIAEGYSVSREKKESFPLTVTSAQKNPTAFYLCASSIDTETQYFGPGTRLLVL.